What follows describes a single T cell receptor (beta chain). Its antigen is unidentified. The data belong to a study of vaccination effects on CD4 cells after COVID-19. V gave up 6 bases and J gave up 0 bases, with 12 bases separating them. The length of the CDR3 is 15 residues. In germline, CDR1 is MNHEY, CDR2 SVGAGI. CD4+ T cells were isolated after about eleven days of culture. Everyone in the study got two shots of either the BNT162b2 or mRNA-1273 vaccine. The method was immunoSEQ multiplex PCR; TCRdb's version includes in-frame clones alone and lacks a portion of them. The table includes under 70,000 clones, around 70% detected once.

This sequence joins TRBV6-5 and TRBJ1-3, with D uncertain. The specimen was CD4+ T cells from PBMCs cultured without peptide, collected after COVID-19 vaccination. The TCR comes from a human donor who received a COVID-19 vaccine. The CDR3 sequence is CASSMDRSSGNTIYF. In DNA form, the CDR3 reads TGTGCCAGCAGCATGGACCGGAGCTCTGGAAACACCATATATTTT.